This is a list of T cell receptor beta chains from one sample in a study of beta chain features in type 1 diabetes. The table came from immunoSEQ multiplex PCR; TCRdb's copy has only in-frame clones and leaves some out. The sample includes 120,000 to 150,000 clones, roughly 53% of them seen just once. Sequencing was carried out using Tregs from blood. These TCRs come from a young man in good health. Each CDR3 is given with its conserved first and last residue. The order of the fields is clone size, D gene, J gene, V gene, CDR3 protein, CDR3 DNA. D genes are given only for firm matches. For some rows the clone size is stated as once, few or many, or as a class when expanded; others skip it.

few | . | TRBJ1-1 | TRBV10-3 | CAISRPGLMNTEAFF | TGTGCCATCAGCCGACCGGGACTCATGAACACTGAAGCTTTCTTT
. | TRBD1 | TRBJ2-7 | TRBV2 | CASSKTGYEQYF | TGTGCCAGCAGTAAGACAGGGTACGAGCAGTACTTC
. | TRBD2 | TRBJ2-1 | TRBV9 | CASSVGVSGGPINEQFF | TGTGCCAGCAGCGTAGGAGTTAGCGGGGGACCCATTAATGAGCAGTTCTTC
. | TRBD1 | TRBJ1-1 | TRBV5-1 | CASSLDQGADTEAFF | TGCGCCAGCAGCTTGGACCAGGGGGCGGACACTGAAGCTTTCTTT
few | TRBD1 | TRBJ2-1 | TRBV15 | CATSLRQGAGNEQFF | TGTGCCACCAGCCTTCGACAGGGGGCGGGAAATGAGCAGTTCTTC
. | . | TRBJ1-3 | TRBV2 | CACTYSGNTIYF | TGTGCCTGTACATACTCTGGAAACACCATATATTTT
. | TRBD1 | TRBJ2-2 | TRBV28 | CASSLRQGAGELFF | TGTGCCAGCAGTTTACGACAGGGGGCCGGGGAGCTGTTTTTT
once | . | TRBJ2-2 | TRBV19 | CASSIQQGINTGELFF | TGTGCCAGTAGTATACAGCAGGGCATAAACACCGGGGAGCTGTTTTTT
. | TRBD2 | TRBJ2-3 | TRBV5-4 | CASSPGRGTSGSWAGDTQYF | TGTGCCAGCAGCCCCGGCCGGGGGACTAGCGGGAGTTGGGCGGGGGATACGCAGTATTTT
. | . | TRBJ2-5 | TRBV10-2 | CASTTGQETQYF | TGCGCCAGTACGACAGGTCAAGAGACCCAGTACTTC
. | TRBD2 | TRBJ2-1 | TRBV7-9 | CASSPGTSGRDNEQFF | TGTGCCAGCAGCCCCGGGACTAGCGGGAGGGATAATGAGCAGTTCTTC
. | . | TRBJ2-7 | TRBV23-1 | CASSRAGCSYEQYF | TGCGCCAGCAGTCGGGCAGGATGCTCCTACGAGCAGTACTTC
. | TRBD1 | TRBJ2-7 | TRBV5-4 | CASSVTGTGSDEQYF | TGTGCCAGCAGCGTCACCGGGACAGGGTCTGACGAGCAGTACTTC
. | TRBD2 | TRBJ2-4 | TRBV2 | CASKIGGLAGIGKNIQYF | TGTGCCAGCAAGATCGGGGGACTAGCGGGAATAGGCAAAAACATTCAGTACTTC
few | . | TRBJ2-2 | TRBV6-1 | CASSEWVRVTGELFF | TGTGCCAGCAGTGAATGGGTTCGGGTAACCGGGGAGCTGTTTTTT
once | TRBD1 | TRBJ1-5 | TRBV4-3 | CASSQGRDRAQPQHF | TGCGCCAGCAGCCAAGGTCGGGACAGGGCCCAGCCCCAGCATTTT
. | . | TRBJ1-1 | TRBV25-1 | CASSVRGFEEAFF | TGTGCCAGCAGCGTGAGGGGGTTCGAGGAAGCTTTCTTT
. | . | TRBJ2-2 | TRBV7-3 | CASGGPNTGELFF | TGTGCCAGCGGGGGCCCGAACACCGGGGAGCTGTTTTTT
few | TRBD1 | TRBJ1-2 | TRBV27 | CASSETGGGRGYTF | TGTGCCAGCAGTGAGACAGGGGGCGGTCGGGGCTACACCTTC
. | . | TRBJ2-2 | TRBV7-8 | CASSLARVPGELFF | TGTGCCAGCAGCTTAGCGAGGGTACCCGGGGAGCTGTTTTTT
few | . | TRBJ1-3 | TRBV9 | CASSPLLNTIYF | TGTGCCAGCAGCCCTCTTTTGAACACCATATATTTT
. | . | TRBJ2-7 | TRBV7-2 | CASSSDKASYEQYF | TGTGCCAGCAGCTCGGACAAGGCCTCCTACGAGCAGTACTTC
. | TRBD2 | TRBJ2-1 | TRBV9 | CASSVRLAVYNEQFF | TGTGCCAGCAGCGTAAGACTAGCGGTCTACAATGAGCAGTTCTTC
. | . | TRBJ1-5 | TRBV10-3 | CATGGSGGNQPQHF | TGTGCCACCGGGGGGTCAGGGGGCAATCAGCCCCAGCATTTT
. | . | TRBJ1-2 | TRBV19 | CASSIQAGGVNYGYTF | TGTGCCAGTAGTATTCAGGCGGGGGGCGTTAACTATGGCTACACCTTC
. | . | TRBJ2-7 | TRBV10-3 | CAIREGGAYEQYF | TGTGCCATCAGGGAAGGCGGGGCCTACGAGCAGTACTTC
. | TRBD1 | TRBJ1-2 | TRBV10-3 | CAISESRDRVSGYTF | TGTGCCATCAGTGAGTCAAGGGACAGGGTGTCTGGCTACACCTTC
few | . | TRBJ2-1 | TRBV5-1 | CASSSGQSSYNEQFF | TGCGCCAGCAGCAGTGGACAGTCCTCCTACAATGAGCAGTTCTTC